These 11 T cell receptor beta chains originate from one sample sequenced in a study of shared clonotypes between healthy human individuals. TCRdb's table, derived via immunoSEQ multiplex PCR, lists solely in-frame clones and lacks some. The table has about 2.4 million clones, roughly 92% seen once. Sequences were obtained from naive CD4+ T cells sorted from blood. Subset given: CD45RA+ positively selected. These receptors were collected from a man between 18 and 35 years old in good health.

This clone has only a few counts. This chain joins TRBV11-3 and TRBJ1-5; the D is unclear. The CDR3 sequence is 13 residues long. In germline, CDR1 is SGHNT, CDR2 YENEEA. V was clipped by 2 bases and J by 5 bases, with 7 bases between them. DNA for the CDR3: TGTGCCAGCAGCTTATCCGCGGATCAGCCCCAGCATTTT. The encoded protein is CASSLSADQPQHF. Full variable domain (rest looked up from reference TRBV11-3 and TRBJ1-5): EAGVVQSPRYKIIEKKQPVAFWCNPISGHNTLYWYLQNLGQGPELLIRYENEEAVDDSQLPKDRFSAERLKGVDSTLKIQPAELGDSAVYLCASSLSADQPQHFGDGTRLSIL.

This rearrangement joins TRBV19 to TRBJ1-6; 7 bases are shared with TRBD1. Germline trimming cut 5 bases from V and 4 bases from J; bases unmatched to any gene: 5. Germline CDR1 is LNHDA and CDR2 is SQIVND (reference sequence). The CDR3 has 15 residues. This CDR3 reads CASSAGDRYNSPLHF. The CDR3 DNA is TGTGCCAGTAGTGCCGGGGACAGATATAATTCACCCCTCCACTTT.

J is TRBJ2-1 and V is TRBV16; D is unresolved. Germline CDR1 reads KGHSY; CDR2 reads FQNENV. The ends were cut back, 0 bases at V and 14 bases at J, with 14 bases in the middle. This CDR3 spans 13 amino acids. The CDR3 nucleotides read TGTGCCAGCAGCCAATCGAGTCTACGTGGGGAGTTCTTC. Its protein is CASSQSSLRGEFF.

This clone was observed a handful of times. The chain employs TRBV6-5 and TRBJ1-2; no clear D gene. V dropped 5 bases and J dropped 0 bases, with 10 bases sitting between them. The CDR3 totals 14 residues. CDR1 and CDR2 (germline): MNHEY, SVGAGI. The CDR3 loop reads CASSRGPSNYGYTF. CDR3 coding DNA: TGTGCCAGCAGTAGAGGACCTTCTAACTATGGCTACACCTTC.

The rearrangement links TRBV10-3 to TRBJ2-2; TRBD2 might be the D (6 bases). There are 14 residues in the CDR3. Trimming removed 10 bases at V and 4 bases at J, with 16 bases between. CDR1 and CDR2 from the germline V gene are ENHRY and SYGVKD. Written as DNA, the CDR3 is TGTGCCAGCAGGGCTAGCGAGAGCACCGGGGAGCTGTTTTTT. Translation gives CASRASESTGELFF.

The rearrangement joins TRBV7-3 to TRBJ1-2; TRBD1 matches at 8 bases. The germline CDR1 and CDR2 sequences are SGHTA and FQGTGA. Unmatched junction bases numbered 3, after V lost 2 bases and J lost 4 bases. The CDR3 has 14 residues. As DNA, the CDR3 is TGTGCCAGCAGCTTAGACAGGGGTGGCTATGGCTACACCTTC. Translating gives CASSLDRGGYGYTF.

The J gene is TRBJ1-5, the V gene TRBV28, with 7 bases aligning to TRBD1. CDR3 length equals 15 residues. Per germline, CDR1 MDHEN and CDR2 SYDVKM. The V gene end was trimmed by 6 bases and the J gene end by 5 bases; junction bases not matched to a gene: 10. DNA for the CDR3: TGTGCCAGCAGAGAAACAGGGGTAGGGGATCAGCCCCAGCATTTT. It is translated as CASRETGVGDQPQHF. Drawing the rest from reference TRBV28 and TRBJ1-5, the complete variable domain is DVKVTQSSRYLVKRTGEKVFLECVQDMDHENMFWYRQDPGLGLRLIYFSYDVKMKEKGDIPEGYSVSREKKERFSLILESASTNQTSMYLCASRETGVGDQPQHFGDGTRLSIL.

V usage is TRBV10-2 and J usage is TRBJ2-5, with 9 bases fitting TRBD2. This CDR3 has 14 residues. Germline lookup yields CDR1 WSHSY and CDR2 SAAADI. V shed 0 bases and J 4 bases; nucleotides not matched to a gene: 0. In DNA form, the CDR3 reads TGCGCCAGCAGTGAGTCACTAGCGGGAGAGACCCAGTACTTC. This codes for CASSESLAGETQYF.

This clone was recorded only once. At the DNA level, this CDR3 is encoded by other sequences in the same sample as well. The CDR3 bases are TGTGCCTGGAGTGTACGGGCGGGAGCCTACAATGAGCAGTTCTTC. Protein: CAWSVRAGAYNEQFF. V usage is TRBV30 and J usage is TRBJ2-1; TRBD2 aligns across 7 bases. There are 15 residues in the CDR3. Germline V gene sequence: CDR1 GTSNPN, CDR2 SVGIG (reference sequence). Losses at the gene ends were 0 bases for V and 2 bases for J; bases not matched to a gene: 4.

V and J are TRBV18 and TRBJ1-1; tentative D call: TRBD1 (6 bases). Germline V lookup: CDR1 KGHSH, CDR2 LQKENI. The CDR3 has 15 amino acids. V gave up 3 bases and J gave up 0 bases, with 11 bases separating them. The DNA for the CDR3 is TGTGCCAGCTCACCCAATACAGGGCTGAACACTGAAGCTTTCTTT. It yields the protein CASSPNTGLNTEAFF.

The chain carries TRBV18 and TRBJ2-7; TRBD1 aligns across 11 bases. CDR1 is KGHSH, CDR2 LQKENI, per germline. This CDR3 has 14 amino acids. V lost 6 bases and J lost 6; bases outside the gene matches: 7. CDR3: CASSGQGDTSEQYF. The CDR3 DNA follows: TGTGCCAGCTCGGGACAGGGGGACACGAGCGAGCAGTACTTC.